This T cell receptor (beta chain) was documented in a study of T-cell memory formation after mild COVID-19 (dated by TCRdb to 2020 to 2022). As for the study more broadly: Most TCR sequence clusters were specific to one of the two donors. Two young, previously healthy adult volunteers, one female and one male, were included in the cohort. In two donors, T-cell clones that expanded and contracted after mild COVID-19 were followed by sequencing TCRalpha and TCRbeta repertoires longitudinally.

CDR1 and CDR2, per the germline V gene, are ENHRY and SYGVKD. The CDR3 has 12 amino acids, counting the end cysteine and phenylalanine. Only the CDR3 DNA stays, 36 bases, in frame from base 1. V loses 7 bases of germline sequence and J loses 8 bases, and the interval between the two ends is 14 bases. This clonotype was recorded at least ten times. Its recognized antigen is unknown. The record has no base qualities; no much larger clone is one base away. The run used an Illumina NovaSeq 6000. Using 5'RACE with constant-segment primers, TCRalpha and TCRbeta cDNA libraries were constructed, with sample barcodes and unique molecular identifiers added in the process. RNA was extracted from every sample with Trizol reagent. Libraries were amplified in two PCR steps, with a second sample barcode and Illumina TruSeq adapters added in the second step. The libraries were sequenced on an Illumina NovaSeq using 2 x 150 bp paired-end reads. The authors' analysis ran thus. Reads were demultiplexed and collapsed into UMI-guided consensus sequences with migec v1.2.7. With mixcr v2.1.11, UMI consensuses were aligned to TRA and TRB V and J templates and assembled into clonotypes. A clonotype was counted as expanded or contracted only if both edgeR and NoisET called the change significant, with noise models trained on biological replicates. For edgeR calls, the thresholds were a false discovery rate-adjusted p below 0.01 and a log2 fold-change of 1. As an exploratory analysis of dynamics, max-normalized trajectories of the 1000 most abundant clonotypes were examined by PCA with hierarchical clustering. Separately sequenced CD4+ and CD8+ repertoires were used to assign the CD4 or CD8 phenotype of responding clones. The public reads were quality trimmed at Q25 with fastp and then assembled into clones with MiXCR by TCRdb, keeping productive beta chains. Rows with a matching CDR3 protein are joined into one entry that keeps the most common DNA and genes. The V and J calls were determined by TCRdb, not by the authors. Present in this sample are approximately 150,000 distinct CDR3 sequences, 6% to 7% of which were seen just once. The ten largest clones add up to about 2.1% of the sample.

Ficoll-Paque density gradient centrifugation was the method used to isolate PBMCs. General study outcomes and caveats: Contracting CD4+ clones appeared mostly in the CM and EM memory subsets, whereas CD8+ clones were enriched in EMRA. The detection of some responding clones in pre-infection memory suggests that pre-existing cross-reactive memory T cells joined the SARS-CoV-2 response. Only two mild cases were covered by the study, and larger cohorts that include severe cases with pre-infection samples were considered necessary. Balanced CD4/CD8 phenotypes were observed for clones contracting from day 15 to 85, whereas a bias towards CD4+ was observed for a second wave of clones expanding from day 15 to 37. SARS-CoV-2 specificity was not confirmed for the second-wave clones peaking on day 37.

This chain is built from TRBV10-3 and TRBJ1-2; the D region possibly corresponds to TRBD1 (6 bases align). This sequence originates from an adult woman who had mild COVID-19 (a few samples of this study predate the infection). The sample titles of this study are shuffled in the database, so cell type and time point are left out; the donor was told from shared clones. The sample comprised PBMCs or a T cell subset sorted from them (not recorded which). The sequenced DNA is TGTGCCATCACCACGACAGGAGGAGGCTACACCTTC. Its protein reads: CAITTTGGGYTF.